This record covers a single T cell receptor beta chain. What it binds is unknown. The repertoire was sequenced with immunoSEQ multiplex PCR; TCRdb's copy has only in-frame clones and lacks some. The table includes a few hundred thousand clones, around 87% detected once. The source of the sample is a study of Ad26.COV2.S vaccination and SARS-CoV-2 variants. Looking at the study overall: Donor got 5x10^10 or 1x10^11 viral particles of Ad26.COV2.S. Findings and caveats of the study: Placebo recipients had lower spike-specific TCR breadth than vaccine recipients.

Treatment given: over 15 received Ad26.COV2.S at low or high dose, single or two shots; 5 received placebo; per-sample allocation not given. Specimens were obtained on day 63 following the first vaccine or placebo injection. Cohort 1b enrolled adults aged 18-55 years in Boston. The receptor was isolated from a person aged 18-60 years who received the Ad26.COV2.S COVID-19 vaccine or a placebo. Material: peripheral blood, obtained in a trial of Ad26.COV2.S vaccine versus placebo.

For the CDR3, the DNA is TGCGCCAGCAGCTTGGATCCCGACAATCAGCCCCAGCATTTT. Residues: CASSLDPDNQPQHF. The chain joins TRBV5-1 to TRBJ1-5; D gene unclear. CDR1 is SGHRS, CDR2 YFSETQ, per germline. V was shortened by 0 bases and J by 3 bases, with 7 bases between the two germline ends. The CDR3 has 14 amino acids. Filled out from reference TRBV5-1 and TRBJ1-5, the complete variable domain reads KAGVTQTPRYLIKTRGQQVTLSCSPISGHRSVSWYQQTPGQGLQFLFEYFSETQRNKGNFPGRFSGRQFSNSRSEMNVSTLELGDSALYLCASSLDPDNQPQHFGDGTRLSIL.